The 24 T cell receptor beta chains below all came from one sample that was sequenced in a study of cytomegalovirus exposure and HLA in healthy donors. The PCR made use of 60 Vbeta and 13 Jbeta primers. Only in-frame clones appear in the TCRdb table, and some are missing; sequencing was by immunoSEQ multiplex PCR. The sample lists some 120,000 clones; 80% were seen once. The sequenced material came from PBMCs. The receptors originated from a middle-aged man in good health and CMV-seronegative.

The rearrangement uses TRBV7-9 and TRBJ2-7; TRBD2 matches 11 bases. V gave up 3 bases and J gave up 3 bases; unmatched junction bases: 4. The CDR3 is made up of 15 amino acids. CDR1 SEHNR and CDR2 FQNEAQ come from the germline V gene (reference sequence). In nucleotides, the CDR3 is TGTGCCAGCAGCTTCTCACTAGCGGGGGACTACGAGCAGTACTTC. Translated: CASSFSLAGDYEQYF.

V and J are TRBV9 and TRBJ1-2, with a tentative D call TRBD1 (5 bases). The germline V and J ends were trimmed by 8 bases and 7 bases, with 9 bases remaining between them. This CDR3 is 10 amino acids long. The germline V gene has CDR1 SGDLS and CDR2 YYNGEE. Written as DNA, the CDR3 is TGTGCCAGTCAGGGTTTTGGCTACACCTTC. Encoded protein: CASQGFGYTF.

The chain is built from TRBV2 and TRBJ2-3; maybe TRBD1 (6 bases). The CDR3 is 15 residues long. Trimming stripped 3 bases from V and 2 bases from J, with 12 bases between. Germline CDR1 reads SNHLY; CDR2 reads FYNNEI. CDR3 DNA sequence: TGTGCCAGCAGTGAGGACAGCCCACACACAGATACGCAGTATTTT. Translated, it gives CASSEDSPHTDTQYF.

CDR3 coding DNA: TGTGCCAGCAGTATACAACAGGGAGGGAAGGGCTATGGCTACACCTTC. It translates to CASSIQQGGKGYGYTF. The chain combines TRBV28 with TRBJ1-2, with a possible D match to TRBD1 (6 bases). V lost 5 bases, J lost 4 bases, and 20 bases lay in between. The germline V gene encodes CDR1 MDHEN and CDR2 SYDVKM. CDR3 length: 16 residues.

Here the CDR3 reads CASSLDSNFNEQFF. The DNA for the CDR3 is TGTGCCAGCAGCTTAGACAGTAACTTCAATGAGCAGTTCTTC. The J gene is TRBJ2-1, the V gene TRBV7-7, with D hard to call. The V gene's germline CDR1 is SSHAT and CDR2 FNYEAQ (reference sequence). The CDR3 consists of 14 residues. Between the trimmed V and J ends, which lost 1 base and 6 bases, there was a span of 10 bases.

The chain joins TRBV28 to TRBJ1-2; no reliable D call. Between the trimmed V and J ends, which lost 5 bases and 8 bases, there was a span of 15 bases. The length of the CDR3 is 13 residues. Per the germline V gene, CDR1 is MDHEN and CDR2 is SYDVKM. In DNA form, the CDR3 reads TGTGCCAGCAGTCCAGTCGGGTTGCAAGGCTACACCTTC. This translates into CASSPVGLQGYTF.

The V and J genes are TRBV4-3 and TRBJ2-3; tentative D call: TRBD1 (6 bases). Trimming cost V 4 bases and J 4 bases, with 15 bases left between them. The CDR3 extends over 15 amino acids. CDR1 LGHNA and CDR2 YSLEER come from the germline V gene. The CDR3 loop is CASSPGHSRPDTQYF. DNA of the CDR3: TGCGCCAGCAGCCCGGGACACTCCCGACCAGATACGCAGTATTTT.

The CDR3, as DNA: TGTGCCAGCAGTTACTCGTATGCACTAAGTTCCTACGAGCAGTACTTC. Its protein is CASSYSYALSSYEQYF. The chain combines TRBV6-5 with TRBJ2-7; D call uncertain. This CDR3 has 16 residues. Between the trimmed V and J ends, which lost 0 bases and 1 base, there was a span of 13 bases. Germline-derived CDR1 and CDR2 are MNHEY and SVGAGI.

The rearrangement uses TRBV11-2 and TRBJ2-5, with D hard to call. V lost 4 bases, J lost 1 base, and 7 bases lay in between. Germline V lookup: CDR1 SGHAT, CDR2 FQNNGV. The CDR3 loop spans 13 amino acids. The CDR3, as DNA: TGTGCCAGCAGCTCACTGGTCCAAGAGACCCAGTACTTC. The encoded protein is CASSSLVQETQYF.

CDR3: CASSLAGGSTDTQYF. The CDR3 DNA sequence: TGTGCCAGCAGCTTAGCGGGGGGCTCCACAGATACGCAGTATTTT. This chain joins TRBV13 and TRBJ2-3; weak D call: TRBD2 (7 bases). This CDR3 contains 15 residues. Germline V gene sequence: CDR1 PRHDT, CDR2 FYEKMQ (reference sequence). V was clipped by 1 base and J by 2 bases, with 10 bases between them.

This chain links TRBV7-3 with TRBJ2-1; D is possibly TRBD2 (6 bases). Germline CDR1 is SGHTA and CDR2 is FQGTGA. This CDR3 has 14 amino acids. Trimming took off 1 base at V and 9 bases at J, with 13 bases between the two ends. The CDR3 bases are TGTGCCAGCAGCTTAAATTTGGGGGGACGTGAGCAGTTCTTC. Translating it yields CASSLNLGGREQFF.

This sequence joins TRBV18 and TRBJ2-1; 15 positions match TRBD2. CDR3 size: 18 residues. V lost 0 bases to trimming and J lost 5 bases; unmatched junction nucleotides: 5. The germline gives CDR1 KGHSH, CDR2 LQKENI. The CDR3 here is CASSPPGLAGGSNNEQFF. The CDR3 coding sequence is TGTGCCAGCTCACCACCGGGACTAGCGGGAGGTAGTAACAATGAGCAGTTCTTC. The full variable domain, rest sourced from reference TRBV18 and TRBJ2-1, is NAGVMQNPRHLVRRRGQEARLRCSPMKGHSHVYWYRQLPEEGLKFMVYLQKENIIDESGMPKERFSAEFPKEGPSILRIQQVVRGDSAAYFCASSPPGLAGGSNNEQFFGPGTRLTVL.

This chain joins TRBV7-8 and TRBJ2-3, with 7 bases aligning to TRBD2. V dropped 7 bases and J dropped 2; count of bases not matched to a gene: 12. The germline V gene has CDR1 SGHVS and CDR2 FQNEAQ. This CDR3 contains 16 residues. The DNA for the CDR3 is TGTGCCAGCATCCATCGGCGGGGGATTGTCACAGATACGCAGTATTTT. Protein sequence: CASIHRRGIVTDTQYF.

The gene calls are TRBV19 and TRBJ2-5; D is perhaps TRBD1 (6 bases). The J call is uncertain, as TRBJ2-7 better fits the DNA end. Germline V gives CDR1 LNHDA, CDR2 SQIVND (reference sequence). The CDR3 length is 14 residues. CDR3 nucleotides: TGTGCCAGTAGTACCCAGGGGAAAGGTTACGAGCAGTACTTC. Its translation: CASSTQGKGYEQYF.

J is TRBJ1-5 and V is TRBV19, with TRBD1 matching 10 bases. CDR1 is LNHDA, CDR2 SQIVND, per germline (reference sequence). CDR3 length equals 16 residues. V shed 6 bases and J 6 bases; nucleotides not matched to a gene: 11. The CDR3 DNA sequence: TGTGCCAGTAGCACGCCGGGGGACAGGGGTAGTCAGCCCCAGCATTTT. Translating it yields CASSTPGDRGSQPQHF. The variable domain in full, completed from reference TRBV19 and TRBJ1-5, reads DGGITQSPKYLFRKEGQNVTLSCEQNLNHDAMYWYRQDPGQGLRLIYYSQIVNDFQKGDIAEGYSVSREKKESFPLTVTSAQKNPTAFYLCASSTPGDRGSQPQHFGDGTRLSIL.

In its sample, this clone was seen a few times. V and J are TRBV4-3 and TRBJ1-5, with D possibly TRBD1 on 6 matching bases. This CDR3 is 18 amino acids long. Germline V gene lookup returns CDR1 LGHNA and CDR2 YSLEER. V lost 0 bases and J 3 bases, leaving 18 bases between the germline ends. The CDR3 DNA follows: TGCGCCAGCAGCCAAGAAGATGCGCGGACAGCCCCCAATCAGCCCCAGCATTTT. Translation gives CASSQEDARTAPNQPQHF.

V and J are TRBV7-8 and TRBJ1-3; 7 nucleotides align to TRBD1. The germline gives CDR1 SGHVS, CDR2 FQNEAQ. This CDR3 is 15 amino acids long. V trimming: 5 bases; J trimming: 4 bases; junction bases outside the gene matches: 8. The CDR3 nucleotides are TGTGCCAGCAGCGGGCTGACAGGGTCAGGAAACACCATATATTTT. This gives the protein CASSGLTGSGNTIYF.

The chain recombines TRBV4-3 with TRBJ2-3; D remains ambiguous. Trimming left V 4 bases short and J 6 bases short, with 5 bases between. The germline gives CDR1 LGHNA, CDR2 YSLEER. The CDR3 totals 11 residues. CDR3 in amino acids: CASSRADTQYF. In DNA, the CDR3 is TGCGCCAGCAGCCGAGCGGATACGCAGTATTTT.

The rearrangement uses TRBV28 and TRBJ2-2; a weak D match, TRBD2 (5 bases). Germline V gene data show CDR1 as MDHEN and CDR2 as SYDVKM. Trimming cost V 8 bases and J 4 bases, with 14 bases left between them. This CDR3 contains 14 residues. The CDR3 protein is CASGMLGSTGELFF. The CDR3 nucleotides are TGTGCCAGCGGGATGCTGGGGAGCACCGGGGAGCTGTTTTTT.

In DNA, the CDR3 is TGTGCCACTTACTGGGGGCGCTACGAGCAGTACTTC. It encodes CATYWGRYEQYF. The chain joins TRBV10-3 to TRBJ2-7, with a possible D match to TRBD1 (6 bases). Germline V gene data show CDR1 as ENHRY and CDR2 as SYGVKD. This CDR3 comprises 12 residues. Trimming cost V 10 bases and J 3 bases, with 13 bases left between them.

This clone was detected once. The chain employs TRBV19 and TRBJ1-1, with D uncertain. This CDR3 is 16 amino acids long. The germline CDR1 and CDR2 sequences are LNHDA and SQIVND (reference sequence). V lost 7 bases, J lost 1 base, and 19 bases lay in between. The CDR3 reads CASTPVAQTTNTEAFF. The CDR3 DNA is TGTGCCAGTACCCCTGTGGCCCAGACTACGAACACTGAAGCTTTCTTT. The complete variable domain, with remaining parts taken from reference TRBV19 and TRBJ1-1, reads DGGITQSPKYLFRKEGQNVTLSCEQNLNHDAMYWYRQDPGQGLRLIYYSQIVNDFQKGDIAEGYSVSREKKESFPLTVTSAQKNPTAFYLCASTPVAQTTNTEAFFGQGTRLTVV.

This clone occurred once. The rearrangement uses TRBV7-9 and TRBJ2-7, with TRBD1 matching 7 bases. V gave up 4 bases and J gave up 7 bases; unmatched junction bases: 1. CDR3 length equals 11 residues. Germline V gene sequence: CDR1 SEHNR, CDR2 FQNEAQ (reference sequence). CDR3 protein: CASSWGQEQYF. As DNA, the CDR3 is TGTGCCAGCAGCTGGGGACAGGAGCAGTACTTC.

The V gene is TRBV18, the J gene TRBJ2-5; 7 bases fit TRBD1. Looked up from germline, CDR1 is KGHSH and CDR2 is LQKENI. V gave up 0 bases and J gave up 5 bases; unmatched junction bases: 3. This CDR3 has 14 residues. CDR3 nucleotides: TGTGCCAGCTCACCACCGACAGGGTGGGAGACCCAGTACTTC. This codes for CASSPPTGWETQYF.

This sequence joins TRBV9 and TRBJ2-5; TRBD2 matches 13 bases. Germline CDR1 SGDLS, CDR2 YYNGEE. The CDR3 runs 17 residues. Trimming at V came to 3 bases and at J to 5 bases, leaving 10 bases not matched to a gene. In DNA, the CDR3 is TGTGCCAGCAGCGCAGGGACTAGCGGGAATTCGGGGGAGACCCAGTACTTC. This gives the protein CASSAGTSGNSGETQYF.